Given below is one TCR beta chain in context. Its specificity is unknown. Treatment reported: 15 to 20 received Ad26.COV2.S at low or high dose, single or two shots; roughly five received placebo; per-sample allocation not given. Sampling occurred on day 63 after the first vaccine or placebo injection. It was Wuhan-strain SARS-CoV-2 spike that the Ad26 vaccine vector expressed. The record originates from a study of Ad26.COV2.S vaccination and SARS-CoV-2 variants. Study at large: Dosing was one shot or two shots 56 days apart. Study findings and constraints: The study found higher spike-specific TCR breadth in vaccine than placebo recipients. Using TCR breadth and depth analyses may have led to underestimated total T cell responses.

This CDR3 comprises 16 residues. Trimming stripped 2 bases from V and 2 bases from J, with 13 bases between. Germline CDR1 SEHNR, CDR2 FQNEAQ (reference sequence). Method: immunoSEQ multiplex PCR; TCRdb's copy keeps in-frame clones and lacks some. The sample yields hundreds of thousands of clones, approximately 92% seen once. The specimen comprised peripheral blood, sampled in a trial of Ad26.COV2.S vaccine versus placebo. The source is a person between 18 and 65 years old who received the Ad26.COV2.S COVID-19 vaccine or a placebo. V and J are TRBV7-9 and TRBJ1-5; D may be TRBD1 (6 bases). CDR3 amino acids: CASSLWGRGGNQPQHF. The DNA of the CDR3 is TGTGCCAGCAGCTTATGGGGCAGGGGCGGCAATCAGCCCCAGCATTTT. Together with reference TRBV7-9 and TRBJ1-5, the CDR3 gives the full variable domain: DTGVSQNPRHKITKRGQNVTFRCDPISEHNRLYWYRQTLGQGPEFLTYFQNEAQLEKSRLLSDRFSAERPKGSFSTLEIQRTEQGDSAMYLCASSLWGRGGNQPQHFGDGTRLSIL.